This T cell receptor beta chain was sequenced during a study of blood T cell repertoires in COVID-19. Germline V gene sequence: CDR1 ENHRY, CDR2 SYGVKD. The CDR3 totals 12 residues. The V end was cut by 2 bases, the J end by 9 bases, with 11 bases between. Measured with immunoSEQ multiplex PCR; TCRdb has only the in-frame clones, and not every one. The data hold about 50,000 clones, with over 90% observed a single time. The sequencing sample was made of peripheral blood. This TCR came from a woman of 80 years or more with acute or convalescent COVID-19. This chain joins TRBV10-3 and TRBJ2-7, with D possibly TRBD2 on 6 matching bases. The CDR3 region is CAISEPGGTQYF. The CDR3 DNA reads as TGTGCCATCAGTGAGCCGGGCGGGACGCAGTACTTC.